The T cell receptor (beta chain) described here comes from a study of blood T cell repertoires in COVID-19. Study-wide context: Acute and convalescent COVID-19 specimens originated in the United States, Italy and Spain. In each case, the material was cDNA or gDNA derived from T cells, B-cell-depleted T cells, or PBMCs.

Per the authors' pipeline: Estimation of nucleated cell counts relied on the amplification of reference gene primers. Repertoires were generated with immunoSEQ multiplex PCR, while TCRdb's copy carries only in-frame clones and drops some. V, J and clone size are those of that table, while D and trimming were read from the DNA. Among fewer than 50,000 clones listed, under 95% were seen once. Sequencing was performed on peripheral blood. This TCR was sampled from a human donor in a cohort sampled during active COVID-19.

The CDR3 region is CASSKAGPEKGRWDTEAFF. The CDR3 DNA is TGTGCCAGCAGCAAAGCAGGTCCGGAAAAGGGGAGGTGGGACACTGAAGCTTTCTTT. This chain joins TRBV21-1 and TRBJ1-1. TRBV21-1 is labeled a pseudogene. The CDR3 has 19 amino acids.